The entry below gives a single T cell receptor beta chain sequence along with its context. The antigen is not known. The study ran its PCR with 60 Vbeta and 13 Jbeta primers. Repertoires were generated with immunoSEQ multiplex PCR, while TCRdb's copy carries only in-frame clones and drops some. The sample lists some 150,000 clones; approximately 87% were seen once. The sample comes from a study of cytomegalovirus exposure and HLA in healthy donors. Findings and limits, study-wide: Several of the most significant clusters appeared linked to common viral pathogens, based on a later analysis. Investigators reported over 150 TCR beta chains as tied to cytomegalovirus. In vitro testing confirmed a few CMV-associated chains as specific for CMV antigens. It was assumed in the presence/absence analyses that sequencing depth was roughly uniform across donors.

The CDR3 is 17 residues long. V lost 1 base to trimming and J lost 5 bases; unmatched junction nucleotides: 11. Germline V lookup: CDR1 SGHVS, CDR2 FQNEAQ. This chain links TRBV7-8 with TRBJ2-5; 9 positions match TRBD2. This sequence was found in a woman aged 25-40 years in good health and CMV-seronegative. Sequencing was performed on PBMCs. CDR3 sequence: CASSLVRLAERRETQYF. CDR3 DNA sequence: TGTGCCAGCAGCTTAGTCCGACTAGCGGAAAGGAGGGAGACCCAGTACTTC.